This T cell receptor (beta chain) is drawn from a study of spatial heterogeneity in lung cancer. Study-level findings and limits: Tumor mutation counts were tracked by expanded intratumoral alpha and beta TCR counts.

From the 5' RACE reads, TCRdb called clonotypes with MiXCR, one entry per CDR3 protein. The table lists roughly 10,000 distinct CDR3 sequences, roughly 8.1% of them singletons. Sample time point: sample taken at primary tumor resection. The CDR3 length is 15 residues. V gave up 4 bases and J gave up 2 bases; unmatched junction bases: 5. Germline V gene sequence: CDR1 DFQATT, CDR2 SNEGSKA (reference sequence). This clonotype showed up many times. Its matching antigen is unknown. Sequencing used lung tumor tissue, obtained at surgery. This sequence joins TRBV20-1 and TRBJ2-1, with 10 bases lining up with TRBD2. The source is a male donor with early-stage non-small cell lung cancer. The CDR3 bases are TGCAGTGCTACCGTAGCGGGGGGCGCCTACAATGAGCAGTTCTTC. It yields the protein CSATVAGGAYNEQFF.